A selection of T cell receptor beta chains follows, all from one sample in a study of T cell responses to AZD1222 COVID-19 vaccine. TCRdb keeps only in-frame clones here, not all; method: immunoSEQ multiplex PCR. The sample includes 110,000 or so clones, approximately 90% of them seen just once. Sample: peripheral blood, taken on day 0 of AZD1222 vaccination. The origin of the receptors is an adult in good health. Each CDR3 is given with its conserved first and last residue. A D gene is named only where the DNA matches it firmly. Clone size appears in some rows only: once, few, many, or a class for an expanded clone.

J	D	V	size	DNA	CDR3
TRBJ2-7	TRBD2	TRBV5-6	NA	TGTGCCAGCAGCGGTAGCGGGAGGGGCTACGAGCAGTACTTC	CASSGSGRGYEQYF
TRBJ1-2	NA	TRBV2	NA	TGTGCCAGCAGTCCCCAGGTGGGGGGGCTTGGCTACACCTTC	CASSPQVGGLGYTF
TRBJ1-1	NA	TRBV18	NA	TGTGCCAGCTCACGAGGGGGTGATTTGGGTGAAGCTTTCTTT	CASSRGGDLGEAFF
TRBJ2-7	TRBD1	TRBV28	NA	TGTGCCAGCAGTTCCCCGGACAGGGACGAGCAGTACTTC	CASSSPDRDEQYF
TRBJ1-2	NA	TRBV19	NA	TGTGCCAGTAGCCCTTACCAAGGGTTAAACTATGGCTACACCTTC	CASSPYQGLNYGYTF
TRBJ2-1	NA	TRBV5-1	NA	TGCGCCAGCAGCTGGGGTATTGGCCAAGAGAGGTTCTTC	CASSWGIGQERFF
TRBJ1-2	NA	TRBV5-1	NA	TGCGCCAGCAGCTTGGAAGAGGGCGGGGGAGGCTACACCTTC	CASSLEEGGGGYTF
TRBJ1-1	NA	TRBV7-9	once	TGTGCCAGCAGCTTTGTTCCGGGACGAGACACTGAAGCTTTCTTT	CASSFVPGRDTEAFF
TRBJ1-2	NA	TRBV6-4	NA	TGTGCCAGCAGTGACCCCCGCTGCCAGAACTATGGCTACACCTTC	CASSDPRCQNYGYTF
TRBJ2-5	TRBD1	TRBV7-9	once	TGTGCCAGCAGCTCGCCGGGACAGGGGACGATGCTTGGGACCCAGTACTTC	CASSSPGQGTMLGTQYF
TRBJ2-1	TRBD1	TRBV4-1	NA	TGCGCCAGCAGCCAAGATCCAGGGGGCAATGAGCAGTTCTTC	CASSQDPGGNEQFF
TRBJ1-2	NA	TRBV19	NA	TGTGCCAGTAGTATAGATCAGCCAGGGCGTCCCTATGGCTACACCTTC	CASSIDQPGRPYGYTF
TRBJ1-1	TRBD1	TRBV28	NA	TGTGCCAGCAGCCCCGACAGGGGAATGAACACTGAAGCTTTCTTT	CASSPDRGMNTEAFF
TRBJ2-7	NA	TRBV27	NA	TGTGCCAGCAGATTGAGTCGGATGGGCGAGCAGTACTTC	CASRLSRMGEQYF
TRBJ1-2	NA	TRBV19	medium-sized	TGTGCCAGTAGTATCTCACTGACGTTAGCTAACTATGGCTACACCTTC	CASSISLTLANYGYTF
TRBJ2-7	NA	TRBV5-8	NA	TGTGCCAGCAGCTCCTCATTGATTAACGAGCAGTACTTC	CASSSSLINEQYF
TRBJ1-6	TRBD1	TRBV6-5	NA	TGTGCCAGCAGCACCCAAACAGGGGGCAGGTCACCCCTCCACTTT	CASSTQTGGRSPLHF
TRBJ1-6	TRBD1	TRBV5-5	NA	TGTGCCAGCAGCTTGAGCAGGGGGAATTCACCCCTCCACTTT	CASSLSRGNSPLHF
TRBJ1-2	NA	TRBV3-1/TRBV3-2	NA	TGTGCCAGCAGCCAAGGGTCCGGGGACTATGGCTACACCTTC	CASSQGSGDYGYTF
TRBJ2-1	TRBD2	TRBV4-1	NA	TGCGCCAGCAGCCAAGTGGCTAGCGGGGGCAATGAGCAGTTCTTC	CASSQVASGGNEQFF
TRBJ1-5	NA	TRBV2	NA	TGTGCCAGCCGCCTTGGTGCTAGCAATCAGCCCCAGCATTTT	CASRLGASNQPQHF
TRBJ2-7	NA	TRBV4-1	NA	TGCGCCAGTAAATCTAGACCCCTCCGGACCTACGAGCAGTACTTC	CASKSRPLRTYEQYF
TRBJ2-6	NA	TRBV5-1	NA	TGCGCCAGCAGTCTAGGAGACTCTGGGGCCAACGTCCTGACTTTC	CASSLGDSGANVLTF
TRBJ1-1	NA	TRBV7-9	NA	TGTGCCAGCAGCCTGGCAGAGAACACTGAAGCTTTCTTT	CASSLAENTEAFF
TRBJ1-6	NA	TRBV11-3	NA	TGTGCCAGCAGCCCTTCGGCCCTGGGGGAATCACCCCTCCACTTT	CASSPSALGESPLHF
TRBJ1-2	NA	TRBV10-3	NA	TGTGCCATCAGTGAATTAGGGCAGGGCGCTGTTAACTATGGCTACACCTTC	CAISELGQGAVNYGYTF
TRBJ1-1	NA	TRBV7-9	NA	TGTGCCAGCAGCTTAAGGGGAGGGACTGAAGCTTTCTTT	CASSLRGGTEAFF
TRBJ2-7	TRBD1	TRBV7-9	NA	TGTGCCAGCAGTGCAGGACAGGGGAGAGCCTACGAGCAGTACTTC	CASSAGQGRAYEQYF
TRBJ1-4	NA	TRBV6-5	NA	TGTGCCAGCAGTTACTCCGGGACTAATGAAAAACTGTTTTTT	CASSYSGTNEKLFF
TRBJ1-4	NA	TRBV4-2	NA	TGTGCCAGCAGCCCCACGACAGGACAATCTGAAAAACTGTTTTTT	CASSPTTGQSEKLFF
TRBJ2-1	TRBD2	TRBV9	NA	TGTGCCAGCAGCGAGGGACTAGCGAACTACAATGAGCAGTTCTTC	CASSEGLANYNEQFF
TRBJ1-2	NA	TRBV9	NA	TGTGCCAGCTTTGGCGGTTCTAACTATGGCTACACCTTC	CASFGGSNYGYTF
TRBJ2-1	TRBD2	TRBV4-3	NA	TGCGCCAGCAGCCAAGATCCAGCGGGAAGCTACAATGAGCAGTTCTTC	CASSQDPAGSYNEQFF
TRBJ2-3	TRBD2	TRBV7-2	NA	TGTGCCAGCAGCTTTCTAGCGGGGGGGACAGATACGCAGTATTTT	CASSFLAGGTDTQYF
TRBJ2-1	TRBD2	TRBV3-1/TRBV3-2	NA	TGTGCCAGCAGCCAAGGGACTAGCGGGGGAAATGAGCAGTTCTTC	CASSQGTSGGNEQFF
TRBJ1-5	NA	TRBV7-9	NA	TGTGCCAGCAGCGTCGGGGGGTATAGCAATCAGCCCCAGCATTTT	CASSVGGYSNQPQHF
TRBJ2-1	TRBD2	TRBV5-1	NA	TGCGCCAGCAGCTCCCTGGGGACTAGCGGGATCTCCTACAATGAGCAGTTCTTC	CASSSLGTSGISYNEQFF
TRBJ2-5	NA	TRBV6-5	NA	TGTGCCAGCCTTCGGAGTTGGGTGGTCCGGGAGACCCAGTACTTC	CASLRSWVVRETQYF
TRBJ2-4	NA	TRBV19	once	TGTGCCAGTAGTGACGGGCCCTACATCTCCGGGGGAAACATTCAGTACTTC	CASSDGPYISGGNIQYF
TRBJ2-5	TRBD2	TRBV28	NA	TGTGCCAGCAGTTTACTAAGGACTAGCGGGAGTGAGACCCAGTACTTC	CASSLLRTSGSETQYF
TRBJ2-3	NA	TRBV5-1	NA	TGCGCCAGCAGCTTGGCCGACGGGAGACGCGCAGATACGCAGTATTTT	CASSLADGRRADTQYF
TRBJ1-4	NA	TRBV7-3	NA	TGTGCCAGCATCCAGGACTGGATAAATGAAAAACTGTTTTTT	CASIQDWINEKLFF
TRBJ2-1	TRBD2	TRBV6-6	NA	TGTGCCAGCAGTCACGGACTAGCGGGCCCTCGGCAGGGCTCCTACAATGAGCAGTTCTTC	CASSHGLAGPRQGSYNEQFF
TRBJ2-3	NA	TRBV18	few	TGTGCCAGCTCACCTCCCGGCGGCGGGATGGCAGATACGCAGTATTTT	CASSPPGGGMADTQYF
TRBJ2-1	NA	TRBV4-1	NA	TGCGCCAGCAGCCAAGTCCCCCGGGGGTCGGCGCCATACAATGAGCAGTTCTTC	CASSQVPRGSAPYNEQFF
TRBJ2-1	NA	TRBV11-3	NA	TGTGCCAGCAGCTCCTCCTTTGGCAATGAGCAGTTCTTC	CASSSSFGNEQFF
TRBJ2-5	TRBD1	TRBV7-8	NA	TGTGCCAGCATCGGTCTCCAGCAGCTTAGGGACAGCCAAGAGACCCAGTACTTC	CASIGLQQLRDSQETQYF
TRBJ1-1	NA	TRBV5-1	once	TGCGCCAGCAGCCCGACCCAGGGAGGGGGCACTGAAGCTTTCTTT	CASSPTQGGGTEAFF
TRBJ2-1	TRBD1	TRBV19	NA	TGTGCCAGTGGGGACAGGGGCGGTGAGCAGTTCTTC	CASGDRGGEQFF
TRBJ1-3	NA	TRBV5-6	NA	TGTGCCAGCAGCTTGCTGCGGGAGAGCTCTGGAAACACCATATATTTT	CASSLLRESSGNTIYF
TRBJ1-4	NA	TRBV19	NA	TGTGCCAGTAGTATGTTGGGGCTATCAGATGAAAAACTGTTTTTT	CASSMLGLSDEKLFF
TRBJ2-7	NA	TRBV28	NA	TGTGCCAGCAGTTCCCCTCTACGCGAGCAGTACTTC	CASSSPLREQYF
TRBJ1-3	NA	TRBV6-5	once	TGTGCCAGTCAAAGAGTTTGGGGATCTGGAAACACCATATATTTT	CASQRVWGSGNTIYF
TRBJ1-5	NA	TRBV18	NA	TGTGCCAGCTCACCGAATTACAGCAATCAGCCCCAGCATTTT	CASSPNYSNQPQHF
TRBJ2-2	NA	TRBV18	NA	TGTGCCAGCTCACCTCGGGACGCAGGAACAGCCGGGGAGCTGTTTTTT	CASSPRDAGTAGELFF
TRBJ2-1	TRBD2	TRBV6-2/TRBV6-3	NA	TGTGCCAGCAGTTACTCCCGGGACACCGGACTAGCGGGACGCAATGAGCAGTTCTTC	CASSYSRDTGLAGRNEQFF
TRBJ1-3	NA	TRBV27	NA	TGTGCCAGCAGCCCTATACATTCTGGAAACACCATATATTTT	CASSPIHSGNTIYF
TRBJ1-4	TRBD1	TRBV18	NA	TGTGCCAGCTCACCGTCCCGGGACAGGTTACTGTTTTTT	CASSPSRDRLLFF
TRBJ2-7	NA	TRBV25-1	NA	TGTGCCAGCAGTACCGTCTACGAGCAGTACTTC	CASSTVYEQYF
TRBJ1-2	NA	TRBV27	NA	TGTGCCAGCAGTTTACTTAGGAATGGCTACACCTTC	CASSLLRNGYTF